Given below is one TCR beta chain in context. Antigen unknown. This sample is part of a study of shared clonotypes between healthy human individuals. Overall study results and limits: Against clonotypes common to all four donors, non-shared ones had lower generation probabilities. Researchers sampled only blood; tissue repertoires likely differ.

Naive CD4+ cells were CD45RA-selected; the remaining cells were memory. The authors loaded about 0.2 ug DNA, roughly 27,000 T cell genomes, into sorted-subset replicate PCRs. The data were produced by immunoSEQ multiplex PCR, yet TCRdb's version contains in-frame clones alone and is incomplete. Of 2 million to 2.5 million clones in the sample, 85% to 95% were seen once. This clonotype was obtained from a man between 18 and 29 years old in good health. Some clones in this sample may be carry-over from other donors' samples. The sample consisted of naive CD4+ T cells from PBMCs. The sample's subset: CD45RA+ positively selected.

In DNA, the CDR3 is TGCGCCAGCAAGGGGGAATTGACTAGCAGAAACTACGAGCAGTACTTC. This encodes CASKGELTSRNYEQYF. V and J are TRBV5-1 and TRBJ2-7; D is perhaps TRBD2 (7 bases). Between the trimmed V and J ends, which lost 6 bases and 3 bases, there was a span of 22 bases. Germline values: CDR1 SGHRS, CDR2 YFSETQ. The CDR3 covers 16 residues.